This entry concerns a single T cell receptor (beta chain). The PCR was carried out with 60 Vbeta primers and 13 Jbeta primers. Libraries were prepared by immunoSEQ multiplex PCR; TCRdb keeps only in-frame clonotypes and omits some of them. The table shows under 200,000 clones, with 55% to 70% occurring only once. These data are taken from a study of cytomegalovirus exposure and HLA in healthy donors. CDR1 and CDR2 (germline): SGHNT, YYREEE (reference sequence). The CDR3 contains 13 residues. V shed 2 bases and J shed 8 bases, with 11 bases lying between them. The V gene is TRBV5-4, the J gene TRBJ2-1, with TRBD1 as a possible D gene (6 bases). This sequence originates from a woman aged 40 to 50 in good health and CMV-seropositive. The sample taken for sequencing was PBMCs. The CDR3 DNA follows: TGTGCCAGCAGCTTAAAGGGGGTGGATGAGCAGTTCTTC. As protein: CASSLKGVDEQFF.